What follows describes a single T cell receptor beta chain. This sample was included in a study of cytomegalovirus exposure and HLA in healthy donors. The donors gave bone marrow, and they were healthy. The PCR was carried out with 60 Vbeta primers and 13 Jbeta primers. Here immunoSEQ multiplex PCR was the method, and the copy in TCRdb shows in-frame clones only, minus some. The sample yields 150,000 to 200,000 clones, about four fifths seen once. Sequenced material: PBMCs. The sequence came from a man aged 18 to 30 in good health and CMV-seronegative.

The CDR3 DNA follows: TGTGCCAGTCGGCGGGACAGGTACAATCAGCCCCAGCATTTT. Protein sequence: CASRRDRYNQPQHF. The chain uses TRBV28 and TRBJ1-5; TRBD1 matches 8 bases. This CDR3 has 14 amino acids. V gave up 9 bases and J gave up 3 bases; unmatched junction bases: 7. Germline assignment: CDR1 MDHEN and CDR2 SYDVKM.